This section outlines one TCR beta chain sequence together with its context. Its specificity is not known. These data come from a study of T cell responses to AZD1222 COVID-19 vaccine. Study-wide points: A reported finding is that nearly half of spike-specific TCRs target unmutated variant regions. No day 14 peak samples; only post-peak repertoires were characterized.

Generated by immunoSEQ multiplex PCR, the TCRdb table keeps only in-frame clones and is missing some. The table records about 55,000 clones, nearly 90% of them present only once. The sequencing here drew on peripheral blood, taken on day 0 of AZD1222 vaccination. The sequence came from an adult in good health.

The CDR3 loop is CASSFNTGKQEQYF. Here the CDR3 DNA reads TGTGCCAGCAGCTTTAATACAGGGAAACAAGAGCAGTACTTC. J is TRBJ2-7 and V is TRBV5-4; weak D call: TRBD1 (6 bases). V dropped 2 bases and J dropped 7 bases, with 16 bases sitting between them. This CDR3 has 14 amino acids. Germline V lookup: CDR1 SGHNT, CDR2 YYREEE (reference sequence).